A selection of T cell receptor beta chains follows, all from one sample in a study of glioma-infiltrating T cells. From the multiplex PCR reads, TCRdb called clonotypes with MiXCR, one entry per CDR3 protein. The data hold 150,000 to 200,000 distinct CDR3 sequences, with 32% observed a single time. Sequenced input: glioma tissue, nonneoplastic brain tissue, or PBMCs (not recorded which). These receptor sequences come from a human donor with low-grade glioma or glioblastoma, undergoing nonglioma brain surgery, or in good health (not recorded which). The CDR3 runs from the conserved cysteine through the conserved F or W.

TRBJ2-1,TRBV24-1,CATGVAGGSSYNEQFF
TRBJ1-3,TRBV4-1,CASSLDRGRNTIYF
TRBJ2-1,TRBV4-1,CASSLIQGDEQFF
TRBJ2-7,TRBV27,CASSFSGNEQYF
TRBJ1-5,TRBV4-2,CASSQGGTDGLNQPQHF
TRBJ1-2,TRBV3-1,CASSFPGQGHYGYTF
TRBJ2-7,TRBV6-2/TRBV6-3,CASSYTLGPYEQYF
TRBJ2-3,TRBV7-2,CASRRTLAADTQYF
TRBJ2-1,TRBV28,CASTLVSSGSFQVRDTQFF
TRBJ1-1,TRBV19,CASSMQGATEAFF
TRBJ1-5,TRBV4-1,CASSHTIDNQPQHF
TRBJ2-7,TRBV7-3,CASSLGGQRPYEQYF
TRBJ2-7,TRBV19,CASSIGAQGNEQYF
TRBJ2-1,TRBV7-2,CASSLFGGEQFF
TRBJ2-3,TRBV7-9,CASSLSSGTDTQYF
TRBJ2-1,TRBV7-9,CASSPGLAGLIFSYNEQFF
TRBJ2-7,TRBV5-1,CASSLDVARTYEQYF
TRBJ1-1,TRBV29-1,CSVGREGTEAFF
TRBJ2-1,TRBV4-1,CASSQSYRIRDEQYF